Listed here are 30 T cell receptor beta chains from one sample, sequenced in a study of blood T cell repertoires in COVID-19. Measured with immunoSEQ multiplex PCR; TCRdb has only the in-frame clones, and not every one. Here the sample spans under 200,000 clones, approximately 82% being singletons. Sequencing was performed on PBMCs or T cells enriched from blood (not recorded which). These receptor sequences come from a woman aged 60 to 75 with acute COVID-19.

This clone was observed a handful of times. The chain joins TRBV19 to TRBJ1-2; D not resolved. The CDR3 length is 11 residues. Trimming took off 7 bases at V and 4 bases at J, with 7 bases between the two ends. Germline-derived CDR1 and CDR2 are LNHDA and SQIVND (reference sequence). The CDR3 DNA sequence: TGTGCCAGTACAGACTCCTATGGCTACACCTTC. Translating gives CASTDSYGYTF.

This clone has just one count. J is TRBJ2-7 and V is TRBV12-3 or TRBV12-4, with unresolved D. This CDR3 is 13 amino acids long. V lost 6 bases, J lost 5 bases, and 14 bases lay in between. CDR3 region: CASSAQIFHEQYF. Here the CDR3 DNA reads TGTGCCAGCAGCGCTCAGATCTTCCACGAGCAGTACTTC.

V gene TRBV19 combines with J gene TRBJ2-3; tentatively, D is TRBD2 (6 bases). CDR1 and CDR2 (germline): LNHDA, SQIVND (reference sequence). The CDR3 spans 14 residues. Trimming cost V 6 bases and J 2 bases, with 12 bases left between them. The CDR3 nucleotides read TGTGCCAGTAGGAGGCGGGATAACACAGATACGCAGTATTTT. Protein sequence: CASRRRDNTDTQYF.

Written as DNA, the CDR3 is TGCGCCAGCAGCCAGAGGGGGTGGGAGCTGTTTTTT. It encodes CASSQRGWELFF. The V gene is TRBV4-3, the J gene TRBJ2-2; tentatively, D is TRBD1 (6 bases). Per germline, CDR1 LGHNA and CDR2 YSLEER. The V end was cut by 3 bases, the J end by 9 bases, with 8 bases between. CDR3 length equals 12 residues.

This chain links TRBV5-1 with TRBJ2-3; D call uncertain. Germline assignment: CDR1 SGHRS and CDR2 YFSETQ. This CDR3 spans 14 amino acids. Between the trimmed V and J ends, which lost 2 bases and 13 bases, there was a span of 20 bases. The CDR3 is CASSLEKESDREYF. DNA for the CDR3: TGCGCCAGCAGCTTAGAGAAAGAATCAGACCGGGAGTATTTT.

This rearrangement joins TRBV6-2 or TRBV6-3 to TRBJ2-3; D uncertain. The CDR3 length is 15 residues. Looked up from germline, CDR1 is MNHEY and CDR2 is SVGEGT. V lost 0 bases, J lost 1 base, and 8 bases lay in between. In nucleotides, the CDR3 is TGTGCCAGCAGTTACTCGAAGAGCGGCACAGATACGCAGTATTTT. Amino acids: CASSYSKSGTDTQYF.

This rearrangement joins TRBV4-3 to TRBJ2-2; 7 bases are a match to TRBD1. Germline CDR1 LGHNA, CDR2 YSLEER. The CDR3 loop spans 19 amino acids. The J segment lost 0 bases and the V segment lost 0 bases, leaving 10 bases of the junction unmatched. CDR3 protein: CASSQDAPYGTANTGELFF. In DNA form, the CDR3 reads TGCGCCAGCAGCCAAGATGCCCCTTATGGGACAGCGAACACCGGGGAGCTGTTTTTT.

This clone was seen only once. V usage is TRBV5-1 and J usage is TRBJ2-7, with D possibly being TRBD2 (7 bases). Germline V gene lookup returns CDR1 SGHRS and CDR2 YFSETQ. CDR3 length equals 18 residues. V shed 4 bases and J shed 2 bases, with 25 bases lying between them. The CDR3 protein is CASSPKNGGAGATYEQYV. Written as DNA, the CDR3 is TGCGCCAGCAGCCCTAAAAACGGTGGTGCGGGGGCGACCTACGAGCAGTACGTC.

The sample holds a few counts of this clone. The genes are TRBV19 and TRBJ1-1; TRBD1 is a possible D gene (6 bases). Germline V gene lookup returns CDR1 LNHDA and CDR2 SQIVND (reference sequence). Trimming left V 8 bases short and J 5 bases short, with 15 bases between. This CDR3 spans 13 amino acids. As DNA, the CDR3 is TGTGCCAGTCACCAGGGGTTCGGTACTGAAGCTTTCTTT. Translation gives CASHQGFGTEAFF. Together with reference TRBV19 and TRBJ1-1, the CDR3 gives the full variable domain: DGGITQSPKYLFRKEGQNVTLSCEQNLNHDAMYWYRQDPGQGLRLIYYSQIVNDFQKGDIAEGYSVSREKKESFPLTVTSAQKNPTAFYLCASHQGFGTEAFFGQGTRLTVV.

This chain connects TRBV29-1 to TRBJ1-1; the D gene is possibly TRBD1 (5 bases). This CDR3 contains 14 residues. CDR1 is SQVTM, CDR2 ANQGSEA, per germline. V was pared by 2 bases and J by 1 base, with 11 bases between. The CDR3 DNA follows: TGCAGCGTTGAAACGAGGCAGGGGAACACTGAAGCTTTCTTT. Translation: CSVETRQGNTEAFF.

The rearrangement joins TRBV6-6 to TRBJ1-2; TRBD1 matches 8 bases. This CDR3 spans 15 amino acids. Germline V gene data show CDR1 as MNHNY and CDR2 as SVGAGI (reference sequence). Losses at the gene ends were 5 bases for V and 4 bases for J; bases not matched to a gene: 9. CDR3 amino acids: CASSPERDRPYGYTF. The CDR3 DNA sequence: TGTGCCAGCAGTCCAGAGAGGGACAGGCCCTATGGCTACACCTTC.

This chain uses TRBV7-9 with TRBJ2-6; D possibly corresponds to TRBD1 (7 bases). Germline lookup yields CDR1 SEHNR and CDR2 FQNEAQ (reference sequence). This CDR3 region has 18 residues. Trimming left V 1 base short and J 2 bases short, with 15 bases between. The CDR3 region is CASSLEAGGGTGANVLTF. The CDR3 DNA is TGTGCCAGCAGCTTAGAGGCAGGGGGAGGCACTGGGGCCAACGTCCTGACTTTC.

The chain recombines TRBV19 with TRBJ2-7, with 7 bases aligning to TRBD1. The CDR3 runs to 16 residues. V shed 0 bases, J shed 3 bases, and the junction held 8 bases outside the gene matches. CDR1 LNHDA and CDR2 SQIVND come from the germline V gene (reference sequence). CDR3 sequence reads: CASSIDPPGTDYEQYF. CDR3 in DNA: TGTGCCAGTAGTATAGATCCTCCCGGGACAGACTACGAGCAGTACTTC.

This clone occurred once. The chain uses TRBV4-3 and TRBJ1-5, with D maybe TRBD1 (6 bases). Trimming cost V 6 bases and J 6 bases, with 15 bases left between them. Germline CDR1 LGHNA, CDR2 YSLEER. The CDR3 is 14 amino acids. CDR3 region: CASSLTGIGQPQHF. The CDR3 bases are TGCGCCAGCAGTCTAACAGGGATTGGTCAGCCCCAGCATTTT.

Written as DNA, the CDR3 is TGTGCCAGCAGCTTATCCGGGACAGTCACCGGGGAGCTGTTTTTT. Its translation: CASSLSGTVTGELFF. The V and J genes are TRBV7-8 and TRBJ2-2; 7 bases are a match to TRBD1. The CDR3 contains 15 residues. Germline CDR1 reads SGHVS; CDR2 reads FQNEAQ. V dropped 2 bases and J dropped 4; count of bases not matched to a gene: 4. Full variable domain (remainder filled in from reference TRBV7-8 and TRBJ2-2): GAGVSQSPRYKVAKRGQDVALRCDPISGHVSLFWYQQALGQGPEFLTYFQNEAQLDKSGLPSDRFFAERPEGSVSTLKIQRTQQEDSAVYLCASSLSGTVTGELFFGEGSRLTVL.

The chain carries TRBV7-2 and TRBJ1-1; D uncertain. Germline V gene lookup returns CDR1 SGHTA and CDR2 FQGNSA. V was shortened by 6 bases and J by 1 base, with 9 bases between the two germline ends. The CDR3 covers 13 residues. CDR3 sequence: CASRQEGNTEAFF. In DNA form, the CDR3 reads TGTGCCAGCAGACAAGAGGGGAACACTGAAGCTTTCTTT.

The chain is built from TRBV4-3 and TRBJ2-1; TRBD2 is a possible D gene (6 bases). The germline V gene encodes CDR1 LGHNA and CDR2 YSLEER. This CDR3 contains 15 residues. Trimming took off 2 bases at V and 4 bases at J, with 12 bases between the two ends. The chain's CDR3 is CASSQPGTGYNEQFF. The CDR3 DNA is TGCGCCAGCAGCCAACCCGGGACTGGGTACAATGAGCAGTTCTTC.

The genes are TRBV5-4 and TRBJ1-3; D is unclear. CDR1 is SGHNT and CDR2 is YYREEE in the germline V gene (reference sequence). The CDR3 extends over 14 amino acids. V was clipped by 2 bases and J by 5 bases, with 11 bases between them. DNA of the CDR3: TGTGCCAGCAGCTTTAAGGGAGGAAGAAACACCATATATTTT. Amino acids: CASSFKGGRNTIYF.

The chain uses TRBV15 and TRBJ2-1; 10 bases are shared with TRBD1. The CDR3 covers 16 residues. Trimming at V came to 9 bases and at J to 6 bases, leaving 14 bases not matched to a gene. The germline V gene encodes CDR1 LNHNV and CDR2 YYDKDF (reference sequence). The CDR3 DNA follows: TGTGCCACTCAGTACACCGGGACAGGGGAGGGCAATGAGCAGTTCTTC. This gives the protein CATQYTGTGEGNEQFF.

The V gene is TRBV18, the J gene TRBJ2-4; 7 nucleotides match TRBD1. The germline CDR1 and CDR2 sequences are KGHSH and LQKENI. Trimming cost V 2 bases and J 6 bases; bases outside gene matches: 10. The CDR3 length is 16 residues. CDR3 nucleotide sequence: TGTGCCAGCTCACCATTCGAAAAGGGGGCTTCAAACATTCAGTACTTC. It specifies CASSPFEKGASNIQYF.

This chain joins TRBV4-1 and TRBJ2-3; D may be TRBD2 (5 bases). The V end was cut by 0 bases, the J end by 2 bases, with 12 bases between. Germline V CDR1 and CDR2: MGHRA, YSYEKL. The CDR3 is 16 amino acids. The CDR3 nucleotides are TGCGCCAGCAGCCAAGAGTGGACTTCCGACACAGATACGCAGTATTTT. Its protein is CASSQEWTSDTDTQYF.

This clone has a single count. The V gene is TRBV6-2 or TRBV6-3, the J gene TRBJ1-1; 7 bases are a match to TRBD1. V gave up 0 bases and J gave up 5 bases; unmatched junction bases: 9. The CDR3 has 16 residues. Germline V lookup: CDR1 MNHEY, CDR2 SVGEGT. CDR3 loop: CASSYSPQGRRTEAFF. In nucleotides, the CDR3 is TGTGCCAGCAGTTACTCGCCACAGGGGAGGAGGACTGAAGCTTTCTTT.

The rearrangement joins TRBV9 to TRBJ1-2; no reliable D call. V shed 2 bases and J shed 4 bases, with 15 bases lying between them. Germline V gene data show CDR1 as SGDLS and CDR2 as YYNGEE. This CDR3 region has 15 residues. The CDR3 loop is CASSVSPAGGYGYTF. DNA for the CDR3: TGTGCCAGCAGCGTTAGCCCGGCGGGAGGCTATGGCTACACCTTC.

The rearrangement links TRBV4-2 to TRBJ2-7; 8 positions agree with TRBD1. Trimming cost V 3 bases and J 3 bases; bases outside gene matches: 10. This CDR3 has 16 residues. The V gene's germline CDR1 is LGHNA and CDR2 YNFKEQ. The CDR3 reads CASSHASVRGLYEQYF. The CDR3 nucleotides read TGTGCCAGCAGCCACGCGTCAGTCAGGGGGCTCTACGAGCAGTACTTC.

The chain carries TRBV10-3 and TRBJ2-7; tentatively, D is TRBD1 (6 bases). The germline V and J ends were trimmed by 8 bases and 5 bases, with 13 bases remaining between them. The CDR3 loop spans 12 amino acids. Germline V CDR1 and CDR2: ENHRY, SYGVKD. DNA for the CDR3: TGTGCCATCGAGGGCAGGGGCAACGAGCAGTACTTC. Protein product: CAIEGRGNEQYF.

The CDR3 loop is CASNPTGANNEQFF. In DNA, the CDR3 is TGTGCCAGCAACCCGACAGGGGCAAACAATGAGCAGTTCTTC. This chain joins TRBV7-2 and TRBJ2-1, with 8 bases matching TRBD1. V lost 7 bases to trimming and J lost 5 bases; unmatched junction nucleotides: 7. The length of the CDR3 is 14 residues. Per the germline V gene, CDR1 is SGHTA and CDR2 is FQGNSA.

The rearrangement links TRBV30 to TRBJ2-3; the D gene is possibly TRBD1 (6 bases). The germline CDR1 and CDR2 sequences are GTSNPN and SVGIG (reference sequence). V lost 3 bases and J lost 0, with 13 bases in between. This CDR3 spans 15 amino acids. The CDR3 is CAWRVLGQSTDTQYF. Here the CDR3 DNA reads TGTGCCTGGAGAGTCTTAGGACAGAGCACAGATACGCAGTATTTT.

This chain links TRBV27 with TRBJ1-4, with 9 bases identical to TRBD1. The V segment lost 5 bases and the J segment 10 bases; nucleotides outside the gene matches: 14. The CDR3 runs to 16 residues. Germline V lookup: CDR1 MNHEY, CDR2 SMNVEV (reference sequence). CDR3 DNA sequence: TGTGCCAGCAGTACCCAGTCGACAGGGGGGCTCGGAAAACTGTTTTTT. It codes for CASSTQSTGGLGKLFF.

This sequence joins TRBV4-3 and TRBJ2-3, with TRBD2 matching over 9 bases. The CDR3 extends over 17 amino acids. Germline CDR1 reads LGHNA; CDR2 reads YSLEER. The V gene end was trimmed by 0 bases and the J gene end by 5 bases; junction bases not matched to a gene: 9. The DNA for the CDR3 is TGCGCCAGCAGCCAAGATCGGCCTAGCGGGGAAGTAGATACGCAGTATTTT. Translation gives CASSQDRPSGEVDTQYF.

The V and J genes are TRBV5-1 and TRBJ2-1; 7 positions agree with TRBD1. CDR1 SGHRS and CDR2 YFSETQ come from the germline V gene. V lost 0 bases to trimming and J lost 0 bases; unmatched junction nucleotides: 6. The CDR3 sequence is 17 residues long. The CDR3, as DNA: TGCGCCAGCAGCTTGGCAAGGGGGCCGAGCTCCTACAATGAGCAGTTCTTC. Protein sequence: CASSLARGPSSYNEQFF. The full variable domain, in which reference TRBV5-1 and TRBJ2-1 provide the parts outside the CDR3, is KAGVTQTPRYLIKTRGQQVTLSCSPISGHRSVSWYQQTPGQGLQFLFEYFSETQRNKGNFPGRFSGRQFSNSRSEMNVSTLELGDSALYLCASSLARGPSSYNEQFFGPGTRLTVL.